This T cell receptor beta chain was sequenced for a study of blood T cell repertoires in COVID-19. This CDR3 has 17 amino acids. Germline CDR1 is SGHTS and CDR2 is YDEGEE. J lost 4 bases, V lost 1 base, and 10 bases had no gene match. Assay used: immunoSEQ multiplex PCR; TCRdb lists only in-frame clones, some missing. The data hold 150,000 to 200,000 clones, with approximately 80% observed a single time. Sequencing was performed on peripheral blood. The chain carries TRBV5-8 and TRBJ1-3, with 8 bases identical to TRBD1. The sequence derives from a human donor in a cohort sampled during active COVID-19. The CDR3 is CASSLYGQGALGNTIYF. The DNA for the CDR3 is TGTGCCAGCAGCTTGTATGGCCAGGGGGCCCTCGGAAACACCATATATTTT.